This T cell receptor beta chain was captured by sequencing in a study of T cells in localized non-small cell lung cancer. Study-level results: Across samples, adjacent lung featured a median roughly 60 of the top 100 tumor clones. Greater T cell density in blood accompanied longer overall survival.

Concerning this clone itself: Its target is not known.

TCRdb's table, derived via immunoSEQ multiplex PCR, lists solely in-frame clones and lacks some. The sample includes tens of thousands of clones, more than 75% of them seen just once. Unmatched junction bases numbered 6, after V lost 3 bases and J lost 3 bases. Germline V gene data show CDR1 as SGHTA and CDR2 as FQGNSA. The CDR3 consists of 15 residues. The V call is TRBV7-2, the J call TRBJ2-7, with 9 bases lining up with TRBD2. The TCR sequence derives from a man between 40 and 75 years old with stage II lung adenocarcinoma. The sample consisted of PBMCs, taken before any cancer treatment. The CDR3 bases are TGTGCCAGCAGCTTCTGGACTAGCGCCAGCTACGAGCAGTACTTC. It codes for CASSFWTSASYEQYF.